The T cell receptor (beta chain) under discussion was sequenced for a study of cytomegalovirus exposure and HLA in healthy donors. 60 Vbeta and 13 Jbeta primers were used in PCR. The table came from immunoSEQ multiplex PCR; TCRdb's copy has only in-frame clones and leaves some out. This table holds around 170,000 clones, over 65% found once. A word on this clone: The antigen is not known.

J lost 7 bases, V lost 6 bases, and 5 bases had no gene match. Per the germline V gene, CDR1 is ENHRY and CDR2 is SYGVKD. The length of the CDR3 is 15 residues. Study-wide results and limits: A missense DCLRE1C variant was associated with V- and J-gene trimming of TCR beta chains in a later analysis, and an independent cohort replicated the association.

This clonotype originated in a man in his fifties or sixties in good health and CMV-seronegative. What was sequenced was PBMCs. V usage is TRBV10-3 and J usage is TRBJ1-6, with TRBD1 identical over 11 bases. The CDR3 bases are TGTGCCATCAGCGAGGACAGGGGGCGGAATTCACCCCTCCACTTT. Encoded protein: CAISEDRGRNSPLHF.